Following are 24 T cell receptor beta chains from one sample sequenced in a study of STAT5B mutations in CD4+ large granular lymphocyte leukemia. Assay used: immunoSEQ multiplex PCR; TCRdb lists only in-frame clones, some missing. The data show fewer than 35,000 clones, less than 80% seen once. Specimen: CD4+ T cells from blood buffy coats. Every receptor here comes from a human donor in good health.

The CDR3 sequence: CASSYSTGGFETQYF. The CDR3, as DNA: TGTGCCAGCAGTTACTCCACAGGAGGTTTCGAGACCCAGTACTTC. The V call is TRBV6-5, the J call TRBJ2-5; the D gene could be TRBD1 or TRBD2 (5 bases each). The V end was cut by 0 bases, the J end by 5 bases, with 13 bases between. This CDR3 contains 15 residues. Germline lookup yields CDR1 MNHEY and CDR2 SVGAGI.

The rearrangement uses TRBV19 and TRBJ2-2, with 8 bases matching TRBD1. The CDR3 runs 17 residues. CDR1 and CDR2 (germline): LNHDA, SQIVND (reference sequence). The V segment lost 6 bases and the J segment 6 bases; nucleotides outside the gene matches: 15. The CDR3 here is CASRGVLGQGQPGELFF. The CDR3 region has the DNA TGTGCCAGTAGGGGTGTCCTCGGACAGGGACAACCCGGGGAGCTGTTTTTT.

The chain is built from TRBV5-1 and TRBJ1-6; TRBD1 agrees at 10 bases. The CDR3 consists of 16 residues. The J segment lost 8 bases and the V segment lost 2 bases, leaving 7 bases of the junction unmatched. Germline V CDR1 and CDR2: SGHRS, YFSETQ. The CDR3 reads CASSLARQGADSPLHF. CDR3 nucleotide sequence: TGCGCCAGCAGCTTAGCCCGACAGGGGGCGGATTCACCCCTCCACTTT.

The rearrangement uses TRBV5-1 and TRBJ1-5; 8 positions match TRBD1. CDR1 and CDR2 (germline): SGHRS, YFSETQ. The CDR3 sequence is 15 residues long. V lost 1 base and J lost 1; bases outside the gene matches: 1. CDR3 in DNA: TGCGCCAGCAGCTTGACAGGGGGGAGCAATCAGCCCCAGCATTTT. It yields the protein CASSLTGGSNQPQHF.

The V gene is TRBV10-3, the J gene TRBJ1-2, with a weak D call TRBD1 (6 bases). This CDR3 is 14 amino acids long. The V gene's germline CDR1 is ENHRY and CDR2 SYGVKD. The V end lost 4 bases, the J end lost 4 bases, and 13 bases lay between the germline ends. The chain's CDR3 is CAISGGGLIYGYTF. DNA of the CDR3: TGTGCCATCAGTGGGGGGGGCCTCATCTATGGCTACACCTTC.

In regard to this clone: Sequence at one end of the junction differs from germline and may be a read error. V and J are TRBV25-1 and TRBJ2-5; TRBD1 is a possible D gene (6 bases). CDR3 length equals 15 residues. Germline V CDR1 and CDR2: MGHDK, SYGVNS. In nucleotides, the CDR3 is TGTGCCAGCAGTGAGTTCACGGACAGACAAGAGAGCCAGTACTTC. Its protein product is CASSEFTDRQESQYF. Together with reference TRBV25-1 and TRBJ2-5, the CDR3 gives the full variable domain: EADIYQTPRYLVIGTGKKITLECSQTMGHDKMYWYQQDPGMELHLIHYSYGVNSTEKGDLSSESTVSRIRTEHFPLTLESARPSHTSQYLCASSEFTDRQESQYFGPGTRLLVL.

The chain uses TRBV5-4 and TRBJ2-3, with 13 nucleotides matching TRBD2. V was pared by 4 bases and J by 7 bases, with 9 bases of the junction left unmatched. The CDR3 totals 16 residues. Germline V gene sequence: CDR1 SGHNT, CDR2 YYREEE (reference sequence). The CDR3 region is CASSPGLAGAKYTQYF. CDR3 sequence (DNA): TGTGCCAGCAGCCCTGGACTAGCGGGGGCAAAATATACGCAGTATTTT.

This CDR3 reads CASTENTGELFF. CDR3 sequence (DNA): TGTGCCAGCACAGAGAACACCGGGGAGCTGTTTTTT. The rearrangement links TRBV28 to TRBJ2-2; D call uncertain. Looked up from germline, CDR1 is MDHEN and CDR2 is SYDVKM. The CDR3 is 12 residues long. Trimming removed 7 bases at V and 1 base at J, with 4 bases between. Drawing the rest from reference TRBV28 and TRBJ2-2, the complete variable domain is DVKVTQSSRYLVKRTGEKVFLECVQDMDHENMFWYRQDPGLGLRLIYFSYDVKMKEKGDIPEGYSVSREKKERFSLILESASTNQTSMYLCASTENTGELFFGEGSRLTVL.

This sequence joins TRBV5-1 and TRBJ2-5; D is possibly TRBD2 (7 bases). This CDR3 is 16 amino acids long. Germline-derived CDR1 and CDR2 are SGHRS and YFSETQ. V lost 2 bases, J lost 5 bases, and 19 bases lay in between. The CDR3 is CASSFPPSRGRETQYF. CDR3 DNA sequence: TGCGCCAGCAGCTTCCCCCCTTCGCGGGGGCGGGAGACCCAGTACTTC.

This sequence joins TRBV5-8 and TRBJ2-6; 8 bases agree with TRBD1. CDR3 length equals 17 residues. Germline CDR1 and CDR2: SGHTS and YDEGEE. The junction had 5 bases not matched to a gene; V was cut back by 3 bases and J by 0 bases. This chain's CDR3 is CASSWGTGDSGANVLTF. The CDR3 coding sequence is TGTGCCAGCAGCTGGGGGACAGGTGACTCTGGGGCCAACGTCCTGACTTTC.

The genes are TRBV9 and TRBJ2-2, with a possible D match to TRBD1 (6 bases). CDR3 length: 14 residues. Germline values: CDR1 SGDLS, CDR2 YYNGEE. V was trimmed by 2 bases and J by 6 bases, leaving 11 bases between them. The CDR3 reads CASSVPGAAGELFF. CDR3 DNA sequence: TGTGCCAGCAGCGTCCCAGGGGCCGCCGGGGAGCTGTTTTTT.

This sequence joins TRBV30 and TRBJ1-3, with 11 bases matching TRBD1. The length of the CDR3 is 14 residues. V trimming: 7 bases; J trimming: 4 bases; junction bases outside the gene matches: 6. Germline V gene sequence: CDR1 GTSNPN, CDR2 SVGIG (reference sequence). The DNA of the CDR3 is TGTGCCTCGGACAGGGGGCTATCCGGAAACACCATATATTTT. Translation: CASDRGLSGNTIYF.

The gene calls are TRBV4-1 and TRBJ2-1; possibly TRBD1 for D (6 bases). CDR3 size: 14 residues. Germline lookup yields CDR1 MGHRA and CDR2 YSYEKL. Trimming took 1 base from V and 8 from J, leaving 12 bases between them. The CDR3 nucleotides read TGCGCCAGCAGCCAAGGTCACAGGGTGGATGAGCAGTTCTTC. Translating gives CASSQGHRVDEQFF.

This clone was detected only once. The chain employs TRBV5-5 and TRBJ2-4; the D is unclear. CDR3 length: 16 residues. Trimming stripped 2 bases from V and 1 base from J, with 13 bases between. In germline, CDR1 is SGHKS, CDR2 YYEKEE (reference sequence). The chain's CDR3 is CASSFGSSRAKNIQYF. The CDR3 DNA reads as TGTGCCAGCAGCTTTGGGTCATCTAGGGCCAAAAACATTCAGTACTTC.

The chain is built from TRBV5-1 and TRBJ2-7; a weak D match, TRBD1 (5 bases). Germline V gene sequence: CDR1 SGHRS, CDR2 YFSETQ. The V gene lost 4 bases and the J gene lost 3 bases, with 14 bases spanning the gap. The CDR3 runs to 14 residues. The CDR3 coding sequence is TGCGCCAGCAGCACTCAGACAGAGCACTACGAGCAGTACTTC. This gives the protein CASSTQTEHYEQYF.

The chain recombines TRBV27 with TRBJ2-7; maybe TRBD2 (7 bases). CDR1 and CDR2 (germline): MNHEY, SMNVEV (reference sequence). With 5 bases removed from V and 4 bases from J, the gap between germline ends came to 18 bases. This CDR3 spans 15 amino acids. The CDR3 reads CASSRAGAARYEQYF. CDR3 DNA sequence: TGTGCCAGCAGTCGGGCGGGGGCTGCTCGATACGAGCAGTACTTC.

This clone was picked up one time. The rearrangement joins TRBV7-9 to TRBJ2-1; no clear D gene. Looked up from germline, CDR1 is SEHNR and CDR2 is FQNEAQ (reference sequence). The CDR3 covers 12 residues. Between the trimmed V and J ends, which lost 5 bases and 0 bases, there was a span of 2 bases. CDR3 sequence reads: CASSPSYNEQFF. CDR3 sequence (DNA): TGTGCCAGCAGCCCCTCCTACAATGAGCAGTTCTTC.

This sequence joins TRBV28 and TRBJ1-6; a possible D gene is TRBD1 (5 bases). The germline V gene has CDR1 MDHEN and CDR2 SYDVKM. This CDR3 contains 12 residues. Trimming stripped 5 bases from V and 13 bases from J, with 12 bases between. CDR3 loop: CASSPQGRPLHF. The CDR3 nucleotides read TGTGCCAGCAGTCCCCAGGGACGTCCCCTCCACTTT.

The chain uses TRBV11-3 and TRBJ2-6; D ambiguous. Between the trimmed V and J ends, which lost 3 bases and 1 base, there was a span of 1 base. The CDR3 contains 13 residues. Germline values: CDR1 SGHNT, CDR2 YENEEA. CDR3 sequence reads: CASSFSGANVLTF. The CDR3 DNA reads TGTGCCAGCAGCTTTTCTGGGGCCAACGTCCTGACTTTC.

The chain carries TRBV4-1 and TRBJ1-2; no definite D call. The V end was cut by 1 base, the J end by 6 bases, with 3 bases between. The CDR3 is 11 residues long. Germline loops: CDR1 MGHRA, CDR2 YSYEKL. The DNA of the CDR3 is TGCGCCAGCAGCCAAGGGGATGGCTACACCTTC. Its translation: CASSQGDGYTF.

The V gene is TRBV7-2, the J gene TRBJ2-3, with 9 bases fitting TRBD2. The V gene end was trimmed by 1 base and the J gene end by 1 base; junction bases not matched to a gene: 6. The CDR3 consists of 17 residues. From germline, CDR1 is SGHTA and CDR2 FQGNSA. The CDR3 here is CASSLGLSGGRTDTQYF. The CDR3 DNA sequence: TGTGCCAGCAGCTTAGGGCTTAGCGGGGGCCGCACAGATACGCAGTATTTT.

V and J are TRBV14 and TRBJ2-3, with 7 bases lining up with TRBD1. Per the germline V gene, CDR1 is SGHDN and CDR2 is FVKESK. Trimming at V came to 0 bases and at J to 9 bases, leaving 6 bases not matched to a gene. CDR3 length: 14 residues. CDR3 nucleotides: TGTGCCAGCAGCCAAGATCTAGGGGGCTTAACGCAGTATTTT. Protein product: CASSQDLGGLTQYF.

This clone was seen a single time. This sequence joins TRBV5-1 and TRBJ2-2, with a possible D match to TRBD1 (6 bases). Per the germline V gene, CDR1 is SGHRS and CDR2 is YFSETQ. This CDR3 has 16 residues. Trimming took off 1 base at V and 0 bases at J, with 10 bases between the two ends. Written as DNA, the CDR3 is TGCGCCAGCAGCTTGACAGGGCAAGCGAACACCGGGGAGCTGTTTTTT. Residues: CASSLTGQANTGELFF.

This clone has only one observation. The chain links TRBV12-5 to TRBJ2-2; TRBD2 matches 11 bases. Trimming at V came to 5 bases and at J to 1 base, leaving 0 bases not matched to a gene. This CDR3 is 15 amino acids long. The V gene's germline CDR1 is LGHNT and CDR2 FRNRAP. DNA for the CDR3: TGTGCTAGTGGTCTAGCGGGGGGGAACACCGGGGAGCTGTTTTTT. Its protein is CASGLAGGNTGELFF.